This T cell receptor beta chain was sequenced during a study of response to subunit inactivated influenza vaccine. Findings and caveats of the study: After each seasonal influenza vaccination, few new T cells are recruited, the authors suggested.

Germline CDR1 reads SGDLS; CDR2 reads YYNGEE. V lost 4 bases and J lost 0, with 13 bases in between. The CDR3 contains 15 residues. TCRdb ran MiXCR on the RT-PCR reads and lists one entry per CDR3 protein. The table has about 500,000 distinct CDR3 sequences, 16% seen once; the top ten hold approximately 3%. The table lists this clonotype with a few counts. Its antigen is still unknown. The genes are TRBV9 and TRBJ1-1; D call uncertain. This sample comprised CD4+ T cells sorted from PBMCs, obtained about 23 months after vaccination. The sequence was obtained from a man between 50 and 69 years old who received an inactivated influenza vaccine. This CDR3 is CASSTAGGVNTEAFF. The CDR3 region has the DNA TGTGCCAGCAGCACAGCCGGAGGAGTGAACACTGAAGCTTTCTTT.